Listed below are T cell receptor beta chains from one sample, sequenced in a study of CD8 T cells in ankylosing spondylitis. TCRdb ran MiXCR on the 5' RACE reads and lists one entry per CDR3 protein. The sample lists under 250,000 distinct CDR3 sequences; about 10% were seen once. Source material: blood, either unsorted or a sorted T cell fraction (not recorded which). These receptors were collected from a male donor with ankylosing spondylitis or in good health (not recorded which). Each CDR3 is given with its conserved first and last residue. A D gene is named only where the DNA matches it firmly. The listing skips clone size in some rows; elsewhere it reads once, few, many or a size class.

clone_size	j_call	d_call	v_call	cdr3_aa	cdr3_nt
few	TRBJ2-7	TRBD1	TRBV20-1	CSALFGTGSPYEQYF	TGCAGTGCCTTATTCGGGACAGGGTCCCCCTACGAGCAGTACTTC
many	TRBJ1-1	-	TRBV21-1	CASSSKGAGTEAFF	TGTGCCAGCAGCAGCAAGGGGGCGGGCACTGAAGCTTTCTTT
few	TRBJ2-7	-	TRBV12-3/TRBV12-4	CASTAGVTSSYEQYF	TGTGCCAGCACCGCAGGTGTTACGAGCTCCTACGAGCAGTACTTC
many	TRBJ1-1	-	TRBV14	CASSQGYGGVNTEAFF	TGTGCCAGCAGCCAAGGGTATGGAGGGGTGAACACTGAAGCTTTCTTT
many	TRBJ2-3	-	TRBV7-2	CASSLQGGTDTQYF	TGTGCCAGCAGCTTACAAGGGGGGACAGATACGCAGTATTTT
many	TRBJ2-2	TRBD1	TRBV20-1	CSARGRQGRNTGELFF	TGCAGTGCTAGAGGAAGACAGGGGAGGAACACCGGGGAGCTGTTTTTT
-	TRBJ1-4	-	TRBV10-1	CASSESKGPGEKLFF	TGCGCCAGCAGTGAGTCGAAGGGGCCCGGTGAAAAACTGTTTTTT
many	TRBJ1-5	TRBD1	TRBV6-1	CASSHGTGGRRQPQHF	TGTGCCAGCAGCCATGGGACAGGGGGACGACGTCAGCCCCAGCATTTT
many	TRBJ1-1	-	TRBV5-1	CASSLRSSKGAEAFF	TGCGCCAGCAGCTTGAGGTCGTCCAAAGGAGCTGAAGCTTTCTTT
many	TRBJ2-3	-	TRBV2	CATKRAGSFLTDTQYF	TGTGCCACCAAGCGGGCGGGGTCCTTTCTCACAGATACGCAGTATTTT
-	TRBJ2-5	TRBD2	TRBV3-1	CASSQRTGLASRETQYF	TGTGCCAGCAGCCAAAGAACGGGACTAGCGTCCCGGGAGACCCAGTACTTC
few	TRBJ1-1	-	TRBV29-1	CPGGVYTEAFF	TGCCCAGGAGGGGTTTACACTGAAGCTTTCTTT